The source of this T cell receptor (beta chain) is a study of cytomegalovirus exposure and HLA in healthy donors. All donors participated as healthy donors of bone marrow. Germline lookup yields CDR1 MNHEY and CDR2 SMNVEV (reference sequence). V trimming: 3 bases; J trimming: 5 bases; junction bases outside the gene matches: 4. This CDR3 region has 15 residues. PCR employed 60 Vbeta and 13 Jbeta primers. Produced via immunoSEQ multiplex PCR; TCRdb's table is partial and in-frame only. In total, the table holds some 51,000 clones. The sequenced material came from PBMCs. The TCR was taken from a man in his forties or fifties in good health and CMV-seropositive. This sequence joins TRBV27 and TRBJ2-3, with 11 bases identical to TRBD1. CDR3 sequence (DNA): TGTGCCAGCAGTTTTGTCGGGACAGGGGGAGATACGCAGTATTTT. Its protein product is CASSFVGTGGDTQYF.